Listed below are T cell receptor beta chains from one sample, sequenced in a study of blood T cell repertoires in COVID-19. Clones were sequenced by immunoSEQ multiplex PCR, and TCRdb holds only the in-frame ones, with some missing. This table has 250,000 or so clones, almost 90% appearing once. Material for sequencing was peripheral blood. The receptors come from a woman aged 55-70 years with acute or convalescent COVID-19. Each CDR3 is given with its conserved first and last residue.

TRBJ2-5 TRBV9 CASSTGGTSGGRKTQYF
TRBJ1-5 TRBV30 CAWRGQYNQPQHF
TRBJ2-5 TRBV29-1 CSVAAGRGETQYF
TRBJ1-5 TRBV6-1 CASSEVTGAPQHF
TRBJ1-5 TRBV6-2/TRBV6-3 CANSFGQGVQPQHF
TRBJ1-1 TRBV11-2 CASSLNRGHTEAFF
TRBJ2-5 TRBV4-2 CASSQGSGLAGGGETQYF
TRBJ2-6 TRBV14 CASSYGLASGANVLTF
TRBJ2-7 TRBV28 CASSLYGGRAYEQYF
TRBJ2-3 TRBV7-2 CASQGEGVVAGVGTQYF
TRBJ2-7 TRBV5-1 CASSLALTGHYEQYF
TRBJ2-7 TRBV6-5 CASRMGLTYEQYF
TRBJ1-1 TRBV28 CASTLQGALTEAFF
TRBJ2-5 TRBV5-6 CTSSLASDQETQYF
TRBJ2-7 TRBV9 CASSVAPRDNSYEQYF
TRBJ2-7 TRBV7-2 CASSFQQGPYEQYF
TRBJ2-3 TRBV7-9 CASSPGQGDTQYF
TRBJ2-3 TRBV21-1 CASRKGGTTGTDTQYF
TRBJ1-1 TRBV9 CASSRGQGGMNTEAFF
TRBJ2-6 TRBV5-1 CASSLMGQSGANVLTF
TRBJ1-2 TRBV28 CATGQGNSNYGYTF
TRBJ1-3 TRBV7-2 CASRDSFGNTIYF